This TCR beta chain is drawn from a study of T cells after yellow fever vaccination. For TCR, cDNA came from 5'RACE template switching, which added a universal primer site and UMIs. Each CDR3 protein gets one entry after TCRdb re-called the 5' RACE reads with MiXCR. The sample lists around 590,000 distinct CDR3 sequences, about 12% occurring once. This clonotype was seen a handful of times. Its antigen is currently unknown. Study observations and caveats: From the bulk population, abundant clonotypes could contaminate and appear within FACS-sorted repertoires.

There are 19 residues in the CDR3. Germline CDR1 is MGHDK and CDR2 is SYGVNS. J lost 5 bases, V lost 1 base, and 19 bases had no gene match. The sequences come from PBMCs, collected on the day of the yellow fever booster vaccination. The rearrangement uses TRBV25-1 and TRBJ2-7; 8 bases are shared with TRBD1. This TCR was recovered from a man between 25 and 39 years old who received the YFV17D yellow fever vaccine. CDR3 in amino acids: CASSEFYPNDRDRKNEQYF. The CDR3 DNA reads TGTGCCAGCAGTGAATTCTATCCCAACGACCGGGACAGGAAAAACGAGCAGTACTTC.